This passage covers 5 T cell receptor beta chains from one sample sequenced in a study of CD8+CD57+ T cells in acquired aplastic anemia. According to the study, genomic DNA was the template for TCR beta VDJ and CDR3 profiling. TCRdb passed the reads through MiXCR, listing each CDR3 protein once. The sample holds approximately 220,000 distinct CDR3 sequences, roughly 53% seen once. Sequencing involved patients with CD8+CD57+ cell expansion previously shown by flow cytometry. Input material: sorted CD4+, CD8+, or CD8+CD57+ T cells (not recorded which) from PBMCs. Receptors were obtained from a human donor with aplastic anemia.

With regard to this clonotype: Given a much more abundant clone one base away, this may be a read error. The CDR3 nucleotides are TGTGCCAGCAGCCTACTAGCTCCTGGCAACAGAGATACGAAGTATTTT. Encoded protein: CASSLLAPGNRDTKYF. The rearrangement uses TRBV7-2 and TRBJ2-3; TRBD2 might be the D (6 bases). The CDR3 extends over 16 amino acids. Germline CDR1 and CDR2: SGHTA and FQGNSA.

This clonotype showed up many times. The V and J genes are TRBV5-1 and TRBJ1-6, with D perhaps TRBD1 (6 bases). The CDR3 runs to 16 residues. The germline V gene encodes CDR1 SGHRS and CDR2 YFSETQ. V shed 4 bases and J shed 5 bases, with 16 bases lying between them. The CDR3 here is CASSPGGGGNNSPLHF. The DNA for the CDR3 is TGCGCCAGCAGCCCGGGCGGAGGGGGGAATAATTCACCCCTCCACTTT. Using reference TRBV5-1 and TRBJ1-6 for the parts outside the CDR3, the full variable domain is KAGVTQTPRYLIKTRGQQVTLSCSPISGHRSVSWYQQTPGQGLQFLFEYFSETQRNKGNFPGRFSGRQFSNSRSEMNVSTLELGDSALYLCASSPGGGGNNSPLHFGNGTRLTVT.

The gene calls are TRBV7-7 and TRBJ1-1; 8 nucleotides align to TRBD1. J lost 1 base, V lost 5 bases, and 6 bases had no gene match. Germline CDR1 is SSHAT and CDR2 is FNYEAQ (reference sequence). CDR3 length equals 15 residues. Written as DNA, the CDR3 is TGTGCCAGCAGCCCCGGACAGGGCTCGAACACTGAAGCTTTCTTT. Translated, it gives CASSPGQGSNTEAFF.

This clonotype was seen ten or more times. The chain links TRBV19 to TRBJ1-4; no clear D gene. Trimming stripped 3 bases from V and 6 bases from J, with 14 bases between. CDR3 length equals 15 residues. Looked up from germline, CDR1 is LNHDA and CDR2 is SQIVND (reference sequence). Here the CDR3 reads CASSIWGVEDEKLFF. The CDR3 DNA reads as TGTGCCAGTAGTATTTGGGGAGTCGAGGATGAAAAACTGTTTTTT.

This chain connects TRBV7-2 to TRBJ2-5; TRBD2 might be the D (6 bases). The germline V gene encodes CDR1 SGHTA and CDR2 FQGNSA. This CDR3 is 16 amino acids long. V was trimmed by 2 bases and J by 1 base, leaving 14 bases between them. CDR3 sequence: CASSLQAGGIQETQYF. As DNA, the CDR3 is TGTGCCAGCAGCTTACAGGCCGGGGGAATCCAAGAGACCCAGTACTTC. The full variable domain, in which reference TRBV7-2 and TRBJ2-5 provide the parts outside the CDR3, is GAGVSQSPSNKVTEKGKDVELRCDPISGHTALYWYRQSLGQGLEFLIYFQGNSAPDKSGLPSDRFSAERTGGSVSTLTIQRTQQEDSAVYLCASSLQAGGIQETQYFGPGTRLLVL.